This T cell receptor beta chain emerged from a study of blood T cell repertoires in COVID-19. Germline CDR1 MNHEY, CDR2 SMNVEV (reference sequence). This CDR3 is built from 14 residues. The V gene lost 5 bases and the J gene lost 6 bases, with 14 bases spanning the gap. Sequencing used immunoSEQ multiplex PCR; TCRdb keeps in-frame clones, though not all of them. In the table there are 200,000 to 300,000 clones, approximately 90% of which are singletons. This clone was counted once. The J gene is TRBJ2-1, the V gene TRBV27; D possibly corresponds to TRBD2 (6 bases). The clonotype was recovered from a middle-aged woman with acute COVID-19. Sample: PBMCs or T cells enriched from blood (not recorded which). The CDR3 is CASSRQGGFNEQFF. The CDR3 nucleotides read TGTGCCAGCAGTAGGCAGGGAGGTTTCAATGAGCAGTTCTTC.